Shown below are 12 T cell receptor beta chains from a single sample sequenced in a study of CD8+ T cells in alopecia areata listed by TCRdb under 2018. To prepare the library, the immunoSEQ multiplex PCR assay was applied. To provide template for TCR sequencing, every sample had RNA extracted and reverse transcribed into cDNA. As stored in TCRdb, this immuneACCESS dataset retains in-frame rearrangements with V and J assigned. A fraction of the clones does not appear; measured against another copy, unresolved V genes explain less than half of the discrepancy, and the remainder lacks a known reason. Within this sample are 170,000 or so clones, with roughly 50% of them counted one time only. Of the sample, 9.5% to 14% falls within the top ten clones. This sample's time point label indicates: less than 30 weeks on oral tofacitinib. What the treatment or condition label conveys for this sample: oral pan-JAK inhibitor, 5-10 mg twice daily.

This material consisted of CD8+ T cells sorted from blood, taken at week 24, from a patient treated with tofacitinib. Every receptor here comes from a human donor with alopecia areata.

Written as DNA, the CDR3 is TGTGCCAGCAGGGTCCGGGAGACCCAGTACTTC. Its translation: CASRVRETQYF. This chain connects TRBV2 to TRBJ2-5; D gene unclear. Germline assignment: CDR1 SNHLY and CDR2 FYNNEI. V dropped 6 bases and J dropped 5 bases, with 7 bases sitting between them. This CDR3 spans 11 amino acids.

This clone occurred a few times. V gene TRBV15 combines with J gene TRBJ2-3; D is perhaps TRBD2 (6 bases). Germline CDR1 is LNHNV and CDR2 is YYDKDF (reference sequence). Trimming cost V 1 base and J 3 bases, with 14 bases left between them. The length of the CDR3 is 16 residues. CDR3 in amino acids: CATSRGYGGDTDTQYF. CDR3 DNA sequence: TGTGCCACCAGCAGAGGGTACGGGGGAGATACAGATACGCAGTATTTT. Full variable domain (outside the CDR3, taken from reference TRBV15 and TRBJ2-3): DAMVIQNPRYQVTQFGKPVTLSCSQTLNHNVMYWYQQKSSQAPKLLFHYYDKDFNNEADTPDNFQSRRPNTSFCFLDIRSPGLGDTAMYLCATSRGYGGDTDTQYFGPGTRLTVL.

This chain uses TRBV5-6 with TRBJ2-7; tentative D call: TRBD2 (6 bases). The V and J ends lost 4 bases and 3 bases respectively, with 14 bases between them. The CDR3 runs to 14 residues. Germline V gene lookup returns CDR1 SGHDT and CDR2 YYEEEE. The CDR3 reads CASSPGDGDYEQYF. The CDR3 DNA sequence: TGTGCCAGCAGCCCGGGGGACGGGGACTACGAGCAGTACTTC. Filled out from reference TRBV5-6 and TRBJ2-7, the complete variable domain reads DAGVTQSPTHLIKTRGQQVTLRCSPKSGHDTVSWYQQALGQGPQFIFQYYEEEERQRGNFPDRFSGHQFPNYSSELNVNALLLGDSALYLCASSPGDGDYEQYFGPGTRLTVT.

Note on this clone: Within the sample, other DNA sequences also encode this same CDR3. The V and J genes are TRBV27 and TRBJ2-1; D not certain. Looked up from germline, CDR1 is MNHEY and CDR2 is SMNVEV (reference sequence). The CDR3 totals 11 residues. With 3 bases removed from V and 4 bases from J, the gap between germline ends came to 1 base. The CDR3 DNA sequence: TGTGCCAGCAGTTTTTACAATGAGCAGTTCTTC. The encoded protein is CASSFYNEQFF.

V usage is TRBV13 and J usage is TRBJ2-7, with D hard to call. Trimming stripped 4 bases from V and 1 base from J, with 11 bases between. Germline CDR1 reads PRHDT; CDR2 reads FYEKMQ (reference sequence). This CDR3 contains 14 residues. The CDR3 region is CASSSSPGSYEQYF. Here the CDR3 DNA reads TGTGCCAGCAGCTCCAGCCCCGGGTCCTACGAGCAGTACTTC.

This clone appeared a few times. This rearrangement joins TRBV12-5 to TRBJ2-1; D ambiguous. The CDR3 has 11 amino acids. Trimming took off 2 bases at V and 10 bases at J, with 6 bases between the two ends. The germline V gene has CDR1 LGHNT and CDR2 FRNRAP. The DNA for the CDR3 is TGTGCTAGTGGTTTGTCGAGGGAGCAGTTCTTC. Its protein is CASGLSREQFF.

The J gene is TRBJ2-7, the V gene TRBV27; D remains ambiguous. The CDR3 spans 13 residues. Between the trimmed V and J ends, which lost 2 bases and 0 bases, there was a span of 5 bases. Germline CDR1 reads MNHEY; CDR2 reads SMNVEV (reference sequence). CDR3: CASSLRTSYEQYF. CDR3 coding DNA: TGTGCCAGCAGTTTAAGGACCTCCTACGAGCAGTACTTC.

A remark on this clone: The junction does not match germline at one end; this may be a read error. This sequence joins TRBV4-3 and TRBJ2-1; 13 bases fit TRBD2. The CDR3 spans 14 residues. CDR1 and CDR2 from the germline V gene are LGHNA and YSLEER. The CDR3 loop reads CASSQDRGTSGAVF. CDR3 sequence (DNA): TGCGCCAGCAGCCAAGATCGGGGGACTAGCGGGGCTGTCTTC.

This clone appeared a few times. The gene calls are TRBV27 and TRBJ2-7; TRBD1 is a possible D gene (5 bases). This CDR3 has 13 amino acids. Germline V gene sequence: CDR1 MNHEY, CDR2 SMNVEV (reference sequence). Deletions cut 2 bases from V and 2 bases from J, with 7 bases between. DNA for the CDR3: TGTGCCAGCAGTTTACGACAGACCTACGAGCAGTACTTC. It yields the protein CASSLRQTYEQYF.

The V and J genes are TRBV6-5 and TRBJ2-1; 12 positions agree with TRBD2. The junction had 4 bases not matched to a gene; V was cut back by 2 bases and J by 14 bases. The CDR3 is made up of 13 amino acids. The germline V gene encodes CDR1 MNHEY and CDR2 SVGAGI. The CDR3, as DNA: TGTGCCAGCAGTTACGGGACTAGCGGGTTGAAGTTCTTC. This translates into CASSYGTSGLKFF.

With regard to this clone: Its ends do not fully match the called genes, so a read error is possible. The genes are TRBV27 and TRBJ1-1; TRBD1 matches 9 bases. Germline V CDR1 and CDR2: MNHEY, SMNVEV (reference sequence). The CDR3 covers 14 residues. The CDR3: CASTLGTGSTEAFF. Here the CDR3 DNA reads TGTGCCAGCACTTTAGGGACAGGGTCCACTGAAGCTTTCTTT.

This rearrangement joins TRBV6-6 to TRBJ2-7; 12 nucleotides agree with TRBD1. CDR3 length: 15 residues. The ends lost 6 bases at V and 4 bases at J; junction bases unmatched: 7. Germline V gene sequence: CDR1 MNHNY, CDR2 SVGAGI (reference sequence). CDR3 region: CASSSGTGGPYEQYF. CDR3 bases: TGTGCCAGCAGCTCCGGGACAGGGGGCCCATACGAGCAGTACTTC.